Listed here are 30 T cell receptor beta chains from one sample, sequenced in a study of blood T cell repertoires in COVID-19. Data came from immunoSEQ multiplex PCR; TCRdb stores just in-frame clones and leaves some out. This sample carries about 100,000 clones, 75% to 90% of them seen once, and the ten largest clones take roughly 10%. Sequencing was carried out using peripheral blood. These TCRs come from a man of 80 years or more with acute or convalescent COVID-19.

The rearrangement links TRBV6-5 to TRBJ2-5, with 9 bases that match TRBD1. Germline V CDR1 and CDR2: MNHEY, SVGAGI. Trimming cost V 6 bases and J 5 bases; bases outside gene matches: 10. CDR3 size: 15 residues. The CDR3 sequence: CASRKGQGGLETQYF. In DNA form, the CDR3 reads TGTGCCAGCAGAAAGGGACAGGGTGGGTTGGAGACCCAGTACTTC.

The V and J genes are TRBV6-5 and TRBJ1-5; 12 bases fit TRBD1. Germline assignment: CDR1 MNHEY and CDR2 SVGAGI. CDR3 size: 16 residues. J gave up 6 bases and V 4 bases, and 7 bases lay outside the gene matches. CDR3 residues: CASSSGDRGRGQPQHF. The CDR3 DNA reads TGTGCCAGCAGTTCTGGGGACAGGGGGCGCGGTCAGCCCCAGCATTTT.

This CDR3 reads CASSVDGEVYEQYF. The CDR3 DNA reads TGTGCCAGCAGCGTAGATGGAGAAGTCTACGAGCAGTACTTC. The rearrangement uses TRBV9 and TRBJ2-7; the D is unclear. V lost 0 bases and J lost 3, with 10 bases in between. Germline CDR1 reads SGDLS; CDR2 reads YYNGEE. The CDR3 extends over 14 amino acids.

V and J are TRBV10-1 and TRBJ2-3; maybe TRBD1 (6 bases). The germline V gene has CDR1 WNHNN and CDR2 SYGVQD (reference sequence). The CDR3 is 14 amino acids. V shed 6 bases and J shed 1 base, with 11 bases lying between them. CDR3 loop: CASSLTGRTDTQYF. CDR3 bases: TGCGCCAGCAGCTTGACAGGTCGCACAGATACGCAGTATTTT.

V and J are TRBV6-6 and TRBJ2-7; 7 nucleotides agree with TRBD1. V gave up 0 bases and J gave up 2 bases; unmatched junction bases: 1. This CDR3 has 14 residues. Per germline, CDR1 MNHNY and CDR2 SVGAGI (reference sequence). This CDR3 is CASSYSTGPYEQYF. The CDR3 DNA sequence: TGTGCCAGCAGTTACTCGACAGGGCCCTACGAGCAGTACTTC.

The rearrangement uses TRBV28 and TRBJ2-6; TRBD1 matches at 12 bases. J lost 3 bases, V lost 4 bases, and 13 bases had no gene match. Germline values: CDR1 MDHEN, CDR2 SYDVKM. The CDR3 sequence is 20 residues long. The DNA of the CDR3 is TGTGCCAGCAGTTCCCCGGGACAGGGGGCTCTCCCCTTTGGGGCCAACGTCCTGACTTTC. It encodes CASSSPGQGALPFGANVLTF.

This chain links TRBV10-3 with TRBJ1-2; the D gene is possibly TRBD1 (5 bases). The germline V gene encodes CDR1 ENHRY and CDR2 SYGVKD. CDR3 size: 11 residues. Trimming took off 3 bases at V and 8 bases at J, with 7 bases between the two ends. The chain's CDR3 is CAISDREGYTF. The CDR3 region has the DNA TGTGCCATCAGTGACAGGGAAGGCTACACCTTC.

The J gene is TRBJ1-4, the V gene TRBV28, with TRBD1 matching 10 bases. Germline CDR1 and CDR2: MDHEN and SYDVKM. CDR3 size: 16 residues. Losses at the gene ends were 6 bases for V and 6 bases for J; bases not matched to a gene: 10. CDR3 amino acids: CASRPTRDRGYEKLFF. The CDR3 coding sequence is TGTGCCAGCAGACCTACCCGGGACAGGGGTTATGAAAAACTGTTTTTT.

The genes are TRBV24-1 and TRBJ1-2, with 12 bases matching TRBD1. The V gene end was trimmed by 5 bases and the J gene end by 4 bases; junction bases not matched to a gene: 4. Germline-derived CDR1 and CDR2 are KGHDR and SFDVKD. This CDR3 comprises 15 residues. Here the CDR3 reads CATSGGTGGSYGYTF. In DNA, the CDR3 is TGTGCCACCAGTGGCGGGACAGGGGGCTCCTATGGCTACACCTTC.

The J gene is TRBJ1-3, the V gene TRBV5-1; a weak D match, TRBD1 (5 bases). V lost 4 bases and J 1 base, leaving 9 bases between the germline ends. The CDR3 consists of 14 residues. Germline V CDR1 and CDR2: SGHRS, YFSETQ. CDR3: CASSRGESGNTIYF. The CDR3 nucleotides read TGCGCCAGCAGCCGGGGGGAGTCTGGAAACACCATATATTTT. Using reference TRBV5-1 and TRBJ1-3 for the parts outside the CDR3, the full variable domain is KAGVTQTPRYLIKTRGQQVTLSCSPISGHRSVSWYQQTPGQGLQFLFEYFSETQRNKGNFPGRFSGRQFSNSRSEMNVSTLELGDSALYLCASSRGESGNTIYFGEGSWLTVV.

CDR3 coding DNA: TGTGCCAGCAGTGAAAGGGGGCGTGCGAAGACTGAAGCTTTCTTT. It encodes CASSERGRAKTEAFF. The chain links TRBV6-1 to TRBJ1-1, with 7 bases matching TRBD1. This CDR3 region has 15 residues. J gave up 5 bases and V 2 bases, and 8 bases lay outside the gene matches. Germline loops: CDR1 MNHNS, CDR2 SASEGT.

The rearrangement joins TRBV7-9 to TRBJ1-1; TRBD1 matches at 12 bases. Germline CDR1 is SEHNR and CDR2 is FQNEAQ (reference sequence). The CDR3 spans 13 residues. Germline trimming cut 8 bases from V and 6 bases from J; bases unmatched to any gene: 4. CDR3 loop: CASDGTGGPEAFF. DNA of the CDR3: TGTGCCAGCGACGGGACAGGGGGCCCTGAAGCTTTCTTT.

The rearrangement links TRBV5-1 to TRBJ1-4; 10 nucleotides line up with TRBD1. The germline V gene encodes CDR1 SGHRS and CDR2 YFSETQ. V gave up 3 bases and J gave up 7 bases; unmatched junction bases: 9. This CDR3 has 16 residues. CDR3 region: CASSSRMTGGGEKLFF. The CDR3 nucleotides are TGCGCCAGCAGCTCGAGAATGACAGGGGGCGGTGAAAAACTGTTTTTT.

The V and J genes are TRBV12-3 or TRBV12-4 and TRBJ2-1; D is uncertain. V lost 2 bases to trimming and J lost 6 bases, with 5 bases between them. The CDR3 contains 12 residues. CDR3 sequence: CASSLLGNEQFF. The CDR3 DNA sequence: TGTGCCAGCAGTTTACTCGGCAATGAGCAGTTCTTC.

CDR3 sequence (DNA): TGTGCCAGCAGGCCACGGGCAAGCGGGGGCTACAATGAGCAGTTCTTC. Its translation is CASRPRASGGYNEQFF. The chain links TRBV2 to TRBJ2-1, with TRBD2 matching 8 bases. CDR1 and CDR2 from the germline V gene are SNHLY and FYNNEI. V gave up 6 bases and J gave up 3 bases; unmatched junction bases: 10. The length of the CDR3 is 16 residues. Full variable domain (outside the CDR3, taken from reference TRBV2 and TRBJ2-1): EPEVTQTPSHQVTQMGQEVILRCVPISNHLYFYWYRQILGQKVEFLVSFYNNEISEKSEIFDDQFSVERPDGSNFTLKIRSTKLEDSAMYFCASRPRASGGYNEQFFGPGTRLTVL.

The gene calls are TRBV7-9 and TRBJ1-1; no clear D. The CDR3 extends over 16 amino acids. The germline gives CDR1 SEHNR, CDR2 FQNEAQ (reference sequence). Trimming removed 5 bases at V and 3 bases at J, with 19 bases between. In nucleotides, the CDR3 is TGTGCCAGCAGCCGACTCTTGAGAGACGGTGACACTGAAGCTTTCTTT. This sequence encodes CASSRLLRDGDTEAFF.

This chain links TRBV27 with TRBJ2-7, with 9 positions matching TRBD1. This CDR3 is built from 15 residues. V trimming: 6 bases; J trimming: 5 bases; junction bases outside the gene matches: 11. CDR1 MNHEY and CDR2 SMNVEV come from the germline V gene (reference sequence). As DNA, the CDR3 is TGTGCCAGCAGGTCAATAGGGACAGGGTCGGACGAGCAGTACTTC. This sequence encodes CASRSIGTGSDEQYF.

This chain connects TRBV24-1 to TRBJ2-1; 15 bases match TRBD2. This CDR3 is built from 19 residues. The V segment lost 5 bases and the J segment 2 bases; nucleotides outside the gene matches: 9. Looked up from germline, CDR1 is KGHDR and CDR2 is SFDVKD. CDR3 sequence (DNA): TGTGCCACCAGTGCTCGACCGGGACTAGCGGGAGGCACCTACAATGAGCAGTTCTTC. This encodes CATSARPGLAGGTYNEQFF.

The chain employs TRBV7-9 and TRBJ1-1; 7 nucleotides agree with TRBD1. V lost 4 bases to trimming and J lost 3 bases; unmatched junction nucleotides: 11. This CDR3 comprises 16 residues. Germline assignment: CDR1 SEHNR and CDR2 FQNEAQ (reference sequence). CDR3 sequence reads: CASSSRGTVRDTEAFF. The DNA for the CDR3 is TGTGCCAGCAGCTCGAGGGGGACAGTGAGGGACACTGAAGCTTTCTTT.

The J gene is TRBJ2-3, the V gene TRBV20-1; D is undetermined. CDR3 length equals 11 residues. V was cut by 5 bases and J by 7 bases, with 10 bases left in between. Germline CDR1 DFQATT, CDR2 SNEGSKA (reference sequence). CDR3 coding DNA: TGCAGTGCTCCCGGCGGAAATACGCAGTATTTT. It codes for CSAPGGNTQYF.

The chain is built from TRBV5-1 and TRBJ2-7; 9 nucleotides line up with TRBD2. This CDR3 is 15 amino acids long. V lost 0 bases, J lost 2 bases, and 3 bases stayed unmatched. The germline CDR1 and CDR2 sequences are SGHRS and YFSETQ. Written as DNA, the CDR3 is TGCGCCAGCAGCTTGGCCGGCGGGGGGGCCTACGAGCAGTACTTC. It specifies CASSLAGGGAYEQYF.

The chain carries TRBV20-1 and TRBJ1-1; D unclear. Trimming removed 8 bases from V and 6 bases from J, with 13 bases in between. This CDR3 is built from 11 residues. Germline V lookup: CDR1 DFQATT, CDR2 SNEGSKA (reference sequence). This CDR3 reads CSIKLSPEAFF. CDR3 DNA: TGCAGTATCAAATTGAGCCCTGAAGCTTTCTTT.

The chain is built from TRBV27 and TRBJ2-6; D gene ambiguous. This CDR3 has 16 residues. V was cut by 5 bases and J by 0 bases, with 11 bases left in between. Germline V CDR1 and CDR2: MNHEY, SMNVEV (reference sequence). Written as DNA, the CDR3 is TGTGCCAGCAGTCTCACACGAATCTCTGGGGCCAACGTCCTGACTTTC. This codes for CASSLTRISGANVLTF.

The gene calls are TRBV29-1 and TRBJ2-3; 12 bases map to TRBD2. Germline CDR1 is SQVTM and CDR2 is ANQGSEA. The CDR3 runs to 15 residues. J gave up 5 bases and V 3 bases, and 6 bases lay outside the gene matches. In nucleotides, the CDR3 is TGCAGCGTTGACCCGAGACTAGCGGGGGAAGATACGCAGTATTTT. Translation gives CSVDPRLAGEDTQYF.

V gene TRBV29-1 combines with J gene TRBJ2-7; tentatively, D is TRBD2 (6 bases). This CDR3 is 14 amino acids long. The germline V and J ends were trimmed by 4 bases and 0 bases, with 13 bases remaining between them. Looked up from germline, CDR1 is SQVTM and CDR2 is ANQGSEA. The CDR3 bases are TGCAGCGTTGGAGTGGGGCGGGGCTCCTACGAGCAGTACTTC. Its translation: CSVGVGRGSYEQYF.

The rearrangement joins TRBV2 to TRBJ2-3; the match to TRBD2 covers 7 bases. The CDR3 length is 16 residues. V was clipped by 8 bases and J by 2 bases; unmatched bases: 13. From germline, CDR1 is SNHLY and CDR2 FYNNEI. CDR3: CASSNGWAGATDTQYF. The CDR3 DNA reads as TGTGCCAGCTCTAACGGTTGGGCGGGAGCCACAGATACGCAGTATTTT.

The gene calls are TRBV6-6 and TRBJ2-3; D uncertain. Germline loops: CDR1 MNHNY, CDR2 SVGAGI (reference sequence). This CDR3 region has 11 residues. The V end was cut by 7 bases, the J end by 7 bases, with 9 bases between. As DNA, the CDR3 is TGTGCCAGCACCCCCCAGAATACGCAGTATTTT. Residues: CASTPQNTQYF.

This rearrangement joins TRBV19 to TRBJ1-1, with a weak D call TRBD1 (6 bases). CDR1 LNHDA and CDR2 SQIVND come from the germline V gene (reference sequence). The CDR3 extends over 16 amino acids. Trimming took off 3 bases at V and 5 bases at J, with 19 bases between the two ends. The CDR3 reads CASSIPQGSAWTEAFF. CDR3 sequence (DNA): TGTGCCAGTAGTATCCCACAGGGTTCGGCGTGGACTGAAGCTTTCTTT.

This sequence joins TRBV19 and TRBJ1-1; D is ambiguous. Trimming left V 3 bases short and J 4 bases short, with 9 bases between. Germline V gene sequence: CDR1 LNHDA, CDR2 SQIVND (reference sequence). This CDR3 has 13 amino acids. The CDR3 nucleotides are TGTGCCAGTAGTATTCGCGGGAGCACTGAAGCTTTCTTT. It yields the protein CASSIRGSTEAFF.

The chain couples TRBV3-1 (or the pseudogene TRBV3-2) to TRBJ1-4, with D uncertain. Germline lookup yields CDR1 LGHDT and CDR2 YNNKEL (reference sequence). Trimming removed 2 bases at V and 5 bases at J, with 6 bases between. This CDR3 spans 13 amino acids. CDR3 DNA sequence: TGTGCCAGCAGCCAACTCCAGAATGAAAAACTGTTTTTT. It specifies CASSQLQNEKLFF.